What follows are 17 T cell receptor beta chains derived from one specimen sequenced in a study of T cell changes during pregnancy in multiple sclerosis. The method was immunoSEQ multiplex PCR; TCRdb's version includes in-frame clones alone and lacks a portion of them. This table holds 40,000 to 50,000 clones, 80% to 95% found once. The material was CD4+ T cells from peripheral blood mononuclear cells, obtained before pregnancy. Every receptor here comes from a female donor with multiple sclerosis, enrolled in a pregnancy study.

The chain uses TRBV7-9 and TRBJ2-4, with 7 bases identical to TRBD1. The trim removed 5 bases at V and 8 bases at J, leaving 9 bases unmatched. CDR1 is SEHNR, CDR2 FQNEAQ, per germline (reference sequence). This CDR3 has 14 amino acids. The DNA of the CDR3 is TGTGCCAGCAGCCCTTCAGGGGGTTGGGACATTCAGTACTTC. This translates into CASSPSGGWDIQYF.

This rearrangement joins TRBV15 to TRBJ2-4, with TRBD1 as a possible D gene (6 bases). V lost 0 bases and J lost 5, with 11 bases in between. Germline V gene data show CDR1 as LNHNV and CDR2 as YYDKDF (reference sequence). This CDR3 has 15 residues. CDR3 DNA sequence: TGTGCCACCAGCAGAGATTTGGGACAAGAAAACATTCAGTACTTC. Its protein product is CATSRDLGQENIQYF.

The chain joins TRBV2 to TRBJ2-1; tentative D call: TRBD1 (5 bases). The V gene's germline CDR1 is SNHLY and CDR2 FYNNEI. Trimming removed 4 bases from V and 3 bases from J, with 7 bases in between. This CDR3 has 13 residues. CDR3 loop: CASSGQGYNEQFF. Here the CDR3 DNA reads TGTGCCAGCAGTGGGCAGGGCTACAATGAGCAGTTCTTC.

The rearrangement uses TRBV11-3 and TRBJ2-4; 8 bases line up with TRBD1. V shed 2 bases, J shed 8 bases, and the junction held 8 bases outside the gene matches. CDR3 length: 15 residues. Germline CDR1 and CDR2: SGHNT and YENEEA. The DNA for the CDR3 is TGTGCCAGCAGCTTAACGTCCGACAGGGGACACATTCAGTACTTC. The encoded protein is CASSLTSDRGHIQYF.

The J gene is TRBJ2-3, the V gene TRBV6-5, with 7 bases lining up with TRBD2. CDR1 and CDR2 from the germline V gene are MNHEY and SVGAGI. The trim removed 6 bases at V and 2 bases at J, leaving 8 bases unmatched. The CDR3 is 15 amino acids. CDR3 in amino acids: CASSLLARSTDTQYF. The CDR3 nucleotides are TGTGCCAGCAGCCTACTAGCGAGATCCACAGATACGCAGTATTTT.

CDR3 loop: CASSSHRGRNEKLFF. CDR3 DNA: TGTGCCAGCAGTTCCCACAGGGGGAGGAATGAAAAACTGTTTTTT. The chain joins TRBV6-5 to TRBJ1-4; TRBD1 agrees at 8 bases. Per the germline V gene, CDR1 is MNHEY and CDR2 is SVGAGI. V trimming: 4 bases; J trimming: 5 bases; junction bases outside the gene matches: 6. The CDR3 sequence is 15 residues long.

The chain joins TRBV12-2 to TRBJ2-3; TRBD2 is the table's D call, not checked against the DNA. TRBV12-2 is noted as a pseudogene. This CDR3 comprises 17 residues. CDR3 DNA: TGTGCAAGTCGCTTAGTGTCACTAGCGGGAAAGGCAGATACGCAGTATTTT. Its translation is CASRLVSLAGKADTQYF.

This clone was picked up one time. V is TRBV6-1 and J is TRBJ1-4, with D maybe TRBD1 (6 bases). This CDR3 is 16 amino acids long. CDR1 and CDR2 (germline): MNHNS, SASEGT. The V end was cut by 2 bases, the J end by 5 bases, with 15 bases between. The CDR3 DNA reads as TGTGCCAGCAGTGAACGGCAGGGGATATTAAATGAAAAACTGTTTTTT. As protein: CASSERQGILNEKLFF.

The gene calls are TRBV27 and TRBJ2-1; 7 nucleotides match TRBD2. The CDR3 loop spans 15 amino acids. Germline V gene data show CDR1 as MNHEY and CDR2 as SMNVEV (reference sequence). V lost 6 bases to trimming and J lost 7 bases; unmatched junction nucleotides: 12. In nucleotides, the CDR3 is TGTGCCAGCAGGAATGGGACTATGGGGGGGAATGAGCAGTTCTTC. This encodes CASRNGTMGGNEQFF.

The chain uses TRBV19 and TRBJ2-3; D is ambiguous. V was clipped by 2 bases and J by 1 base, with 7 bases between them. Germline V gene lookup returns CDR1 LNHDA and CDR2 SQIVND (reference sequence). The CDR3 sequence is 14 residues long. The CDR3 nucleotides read TGTGCCAGTAGTATACTCATAGGCACAGATACGCAGTATTTT. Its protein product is CASSILIGTDTQYF.

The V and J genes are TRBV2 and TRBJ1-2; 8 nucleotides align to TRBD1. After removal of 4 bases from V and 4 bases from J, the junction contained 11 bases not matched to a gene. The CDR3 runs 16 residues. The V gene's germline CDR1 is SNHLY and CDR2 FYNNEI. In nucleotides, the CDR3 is TGTGCCAGCAGTGCCCAGGGGACAGGTTTCCTCTATGGCTACACCTTC. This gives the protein CASSAQGTGFLYGYTF.

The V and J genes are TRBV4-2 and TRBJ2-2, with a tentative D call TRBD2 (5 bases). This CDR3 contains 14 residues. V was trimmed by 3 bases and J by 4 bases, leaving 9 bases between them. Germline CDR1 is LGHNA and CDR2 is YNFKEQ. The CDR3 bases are TGTGCCAGCAGCCACTTAGAGGGCACCGGGGAGCTGTTTTTT. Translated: CASSHLEGTGELFF.

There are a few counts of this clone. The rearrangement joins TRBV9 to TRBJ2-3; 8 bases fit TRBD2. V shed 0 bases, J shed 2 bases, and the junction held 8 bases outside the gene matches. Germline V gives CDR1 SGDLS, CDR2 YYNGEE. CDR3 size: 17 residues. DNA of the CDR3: TGTGCCAGCAGCGTAGGGCCAGCGGGGGCGAACACAGATACGCAGTATTTT. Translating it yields CASSVGPAGANTDTQYF.

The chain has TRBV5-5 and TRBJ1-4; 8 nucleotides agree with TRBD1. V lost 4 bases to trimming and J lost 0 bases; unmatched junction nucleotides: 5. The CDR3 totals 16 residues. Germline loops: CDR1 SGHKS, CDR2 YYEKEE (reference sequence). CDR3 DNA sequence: TGTGCCAGCAGCAAGGACAGGGCAACAACTAATGAAAAACTGTTTTTT. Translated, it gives CASSKDRATTNEKLFF.

The CDR3 nucleotides read TGTGCCAGCAGCCCCCCCGGACTAGCATGGTTCTTC. This codes for CASSPPGLAWFF. The V call is TRBV7-2, the J call TRBJ2-1, with 8 positions matching TRBD2. This CDR3 region has 12 residues. Germline values: CDR1 SGHTA, CDR2 FQGNSA. V dropped 5 bases and J dropped 15; count of bases not matched to a gene: 9. Together with reference TRBV7-2 and TRBJ2-1, the CDR3 gives the full variable domain: GAGVSQSPSNKVTEKGKDVELRCDPISGHTALYWYRQSLGQGLEFLIYFQGNSAPDKSGLPSDRFSAERTGGSVSTLTIQRTQQEDSAVYLCASSPPGLAWFFGPGTRLTVL.

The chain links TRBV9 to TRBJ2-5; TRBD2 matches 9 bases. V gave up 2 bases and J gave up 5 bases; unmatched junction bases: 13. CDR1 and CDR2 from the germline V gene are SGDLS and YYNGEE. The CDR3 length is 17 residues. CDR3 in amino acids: CASSVQLAGTQGETQYF. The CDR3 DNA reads TGTGCCAGCAGCGTCCAACTAGCGGGTACGCAGGGGGAGACCCAGTACTTC.

This chain's CDR3 is CSMSRGDSGELFF. The CDR3 bases are TGCAGTATGAGTCGGGGGGACTCCGGGGAGCTGTTTTTT. This rearrangement joins TRBV29-1 to TRBJ2-2, with TRBD2 matching 7 bases. The CDR3 covers 13 residues. Germline V lookup: CDR1 SQVTM, CDR2 ANQGSEA.